This T cell receptor (beta chain) was recovered during a study of human T cells and chemical hapten exposure. Study in general: Mostly female, the patients presented with alopecia areata, totalis or universalis.

Unique molecular identifiers were linked by the library to individual cDNA molecules. Original processing methods: A per-sample median of 95,638 TCRs was observed, with a range of about 20,000 to 690,600. One entry per CDR3 protein results from TCRdb running MiXCR on the RACE reads. TCRdb assigned the V and J calls; the authors' analysis was not used. The table lists approximately 100,000 distinct CDR3 sequences, more than 7% of them singletons. Germline CDR1 is KGHSH and CDR2 is LQKENI. This CDR3 has 14 amino acids. V was clipped by 1 base and J by 2 bases, with 8 bases between them. Time point denoted: patch test 2, 6 weeks after DPC sensitization. Stated treatment: therapeutic diphenylcyclopropenone sensitization with weekly scalp DPC. Patch tests were applied only after blood draws.

Sample: whole blood, taken in connection with sensitization to the hapten diphenylcyclopropenone (DPC). This sequence originates from a woman aged 40 to 55 with alopecia areata. Some clones in this sample may be carry-over from other donors' samples. V and J are TRBV18 and TRBJ1-2, with a weak D call TRBD1 (5 bases). CDR3 bases: TGTGCCAGCTCACCACTACAGGAAAACTATGGCTACACCTTC. Translated: CASSPLQENYGYTF.